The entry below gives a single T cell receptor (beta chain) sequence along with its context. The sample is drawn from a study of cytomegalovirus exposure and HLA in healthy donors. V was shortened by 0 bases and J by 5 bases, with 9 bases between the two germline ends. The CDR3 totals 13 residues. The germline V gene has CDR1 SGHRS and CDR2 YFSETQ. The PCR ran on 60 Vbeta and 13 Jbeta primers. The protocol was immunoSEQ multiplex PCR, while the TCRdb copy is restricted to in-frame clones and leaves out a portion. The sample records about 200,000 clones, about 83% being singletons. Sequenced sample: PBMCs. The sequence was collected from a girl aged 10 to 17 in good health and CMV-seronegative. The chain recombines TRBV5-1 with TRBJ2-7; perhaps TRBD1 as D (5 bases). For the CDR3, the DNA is TGCGCCAGCAGCTTGGTAGGCAGGGACGAGCAGTACTTC. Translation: CASSLVGRDEQYF.